The 29 T cell receptor beta chains in this list originate from one sample, sequenced in a study of CD8+CD57+ T cells in acquired aplastic anemia. Researchers used genomic DNA as the template to profile TCR beta VDJ and CDR3. MiXCR, run by TCRdb on the reads, gives a single entry per CDR3 protein. The sample lists 350,000 to 450,000 distinct CDR3 sequences, 55% to 70% seen once, with 4% in the top ten. Material for sequencing was sorted CD4+, CD8+, or CD8+CD57+ T cells (not recorded which) from PBMCs. The receptors were sampled from a human donor in good health, serving as a control.

The chain joins TRBV7-9 to TRBJ1-2; D possibly corresponds to TRBD1 (5 bases). V lost 5 bases and J lost 0, with 10 bases in between. This CDR3 has 14 residues. CDR1 is SEHNR, CDR2 FQNEAQ, per germline (reference sequence). CDR3 nucleotides: TGTGCCAGCAGCAGACAGACGGCTAACTATGGCTACACCTTC. Translation: CASSRQTANYGYTF.

This clonotype came up many times. The chain couples TRBV15 to TRBJ1-2, with 10 nucleotides matching TRBD1. V gave up 2 bases and J gave up 7 bases; unmatched junction bases: 13. CDR1 is LNHNV and CDR2 is YYDKDF in the germline V gene (reference sequence). The CDR3 covers 17 residues. The CDR3 protein is CATSRITGFGTGAGYTF. In nucleotides, the CDR3 is TGTGCCACCAGCAGAATTACGGGGTTCGGGACAGGGGCTGGCTACACCTTC.

This rearrangement joins TRBV2 to TRBJ2-1; TRBD2 agrees at 8 bases. The DNA end favors TRBJ2-7, so the J call may be wrong. The CDR3 runs to 14 residues. In germline, CDR1 is SNHLY, CDR2 FYNNEI. In DNA, the CDR3 is TGTGCCAGCAGTACTAGCGGCGGGGGAGATACGCAGTACTTC. Translation gives CASSTSGGGDTQYF.

This clonotype was detected many times. The chain joins TRBV12-3 or TRBV12-4 to TRBJ2-6; 8 nucleotides align to TRBD1. This CDR3 is 15 amino acids long. J lost 4 bases, V lost 5 bases, and 4 bases had no gene match. CDR3 residues: CASSRQGSGANVLTF. As DNA, the CDR3 is TGTGCCAGCAGTCGACAGGGGTCAGGGGCCAACGTCCTGACTTTC.

The chain couples TRBV20-1 to TRBJ1-1; no reliable D call. The V end was cut by 1 base, the J end by 13 bases, with 13 bases between. The CDR3 consists of 11 residues. Germline CDR1 is DFQATT and CDR2 is SNEGSKA (reference sequence). The CDR3 DNA sequence: TGCAGTGCTAGAGCTTCCGCTTACGATTTCTTT. It yields the protein CSARASAYDFF.

In regard to this clonotype: The conserved closing phenylalanine or tryptophan is absent in this CDR3, likely reflecting a read error. The DNA is left out, because the CDR3 cannot be placed on it with certainty; the CDR3 is given as TCRdb lists it. The chain joins TRBV7-7 to TRBJ2-3; the DNA was not compared with TRBD2, the D call given in the table. The CDR3 spans 13 residues, counting both ends. CDR1 and CDR2 from the germline V gene are SSHAT and FNYEAQ (reference sequence). This chain's CDR3 is CASSVGTRGAQNQ.

This clonotype is a singleton in its sample. The chain combines TRBV18 with TRBJ2-5, with 8 bases fitting TRBD1. V lost 3 bases to trimming and J lost 6 bases; unmatched junction nucleotides: 6. Germline V gives CDR1 KGHSH, CDR2 LQKENI. CDR3 length equals 14 residues. The CDR3 reads CASSPTGERKTQYF. In DNA form, the CDR3 reads TGTGCCAGCTCACCGACAGGGGAACGAAAGACCCAGTACTTC.

Details on this clonotype: A junction end diverges from the germline sequence, so it may reflect a read error. This chain links TRBV11-2 with TRBJ1-5; weak D call: TRBD1 (6 bases). From germline, CDR1 is SGHAT and CDR2 FQNNGV. This CDR3 spans 17 amino acids. The CDR3 is CASSLVGGRIRNQPQHF. The DNA of the CDR3 is TGTGCCAGCAGTTTAGTTGGGGGCCGGATAAGAAATCAGCCCCAGCATTTT.

This clonotype was picked up many times. The CDR3 loop reads CASSSRSSGANVLTF. CDR3 coding DNA: TGTGCCAGCAGCTCCAGATCCTCTGGGGCCAACGTCCTGACTTTC. The genes are TRBV5-6 and TRBJ2-6; D gene uncertain. The CDR3 is 15 residues long. The germline V gene encodes CDR1 SGHDT and CDR2 YYEEEE. V was trimmed by 3 bases and J by 0 bases, leaving 7 bases between them.

This clonotype was detected only a few times. A clone one base away is much larger, so this may be a read error. The rearrangement joins TRBV5-1 to TRBJ2-7; D is possibly TRBD2 (7 bases). Germline lookup yields CDR1 SGHRS and CDR2 YFSETQ. CDR3 length: 15 residues. The V and J ends lost 2 bases and 7 bases respectively, with 19 bases between them. The CDR3 loop is CASSFGGGPSYEQYF. CDR3 DNA sequence: TGCGCCAGCAGCTTTGGGGGGGGCCCTTCGTATGAGCAGTACTTC.

The CDR3: CASSAQGADTEAFF. CDR3 nucleotide sequence: TGTGCCAGCAGCGCCCAGGGGGCGGACACTGAAGCTTTCTTT. This chain links TRBV7-2 with TRBJ1-1; TRBD1 agrees at 8 bases. Germline trimming cut 5 bases from V and 3 bases from J; bases unmatched to any gene: 5. The CDR3 runs to 14 residues. The germline gives CDR1 SGHTA, CDR2 FQGNSA.

This clonotype occurred many times. The chain links TRBV6-4 to TRBJ2-6; D gene ambiguous. The CDR3 is 15 amino acids. The germline V gene encodes CDR1 MRHNA and CDR2 SNTAGT. V gave up 7 bases and J gave up 0 bases, with 10 bases separating them. CDR3 region: CASTTHHSGANVLTF. The DNA of the CDR3 is TGTGCCAGCACCACGCACCACTCTGGGGCCAACGTCCTGACTTTC.

This clonotype was seen a few times. The chain is built from TRBV2 and TRBJ2-5; D gene ambiguous. Trimming pared 4 bases from V and 3 bases from J, leaving 9 bases between. This CDR3 spans 13 amino acids. CDR1 and CDR2 (germline): SNHLY, FYNNEI. The CDR3 DNA reads TGTGCCAGCAGTGTCCGGGCGGAAGAGACCCAGTACTTC. Translation: CASSVRAEETQYF.

The chain links TRBV10-2 to TRBJ2-7; a weak D match, TRBD1 (7 bases). Trimming removed 4 bases at V and 4 bases at J, with 17 bases between. There are 15 residues in the CDR3. The germline CDR1 and CDR2 sequences are WSHSY and SAAADI. The CDR3 DNA reads TGCGCCAGCAGTGTCGGGCAGGGGGGACGATACGAGCAGTACGTC. Its translation is CASSVGQGGRYEQYV.

The chain combines TRBV20-1 with TRBJ1-2; 10 nucleotides agree with TRBD1. Germline CDR1 and CDR2: DFQATT and SNEGSKA (reference sequence). The J segment lost 4 bases and the V segment lost 1 base, leaving 15 bases of the junction unmatched. This CDR3 spans 18 amino acids. The CDR3 protein is CSARGVGDRGYGPYGYTF. The CDR3 region has the DNA TGCAGTGCTAGAGGGGTTGGGGACAGGGGTTACGGCCCCTATGGCTACACCTTC.

The chain is built from TRBV18 and TRBJ2-3; the D gene is possibly TRBD2 (5 bases). This CDR3 has 16 amino acids. V lost 1 base and J lost 0, with 11 bases in between. Germline V gives CDR1 KGHSH, CDR2 LQKENI. CDR3 amino acids: CASSPQGGRSTDTQYF. CDR3 DNA: TGTGCCAGCTCACCACAAGGAGGCCGGAGCACAGATACGCAGTATTTT.

In this sample, this clonotype turned up many times. The gene calls are TRBV7-2 and TRBJ1-1, with 7 positions matching TRBD1. The CDR3 sequence is 13 residues long. Trimming took 6 bases from V and 3 from J; bases not matched to a gene: 4. The germline CDR1 and CDR2 sequences are SGHTA and FQGNSA. CDR3 in DNA: TGTGCCAGCAGAACAGGGGCTCACACTGAAGCTTTCTTT. Its protein is CASRTGAHTEAFF.

The rearrangement links TRBV3-1 to TRBJ1-2; TRBD1 matches 7 bases. This CDR3 is 16 amino acids long. The V and J ends lost 1 base and 4 bases, in that order; junction bases with no gene match: 9. CDR1 is LGHDT, CDR2 YNNKEL, per germline (reference sequence). Here the CDR3 DNA reads TGTGCCAGCAGCCAAGGCCCCGGGGACAGCTTCTATGGCTACACCTTC. Amino acid sequence: CASSQGPGDSFYGYTF.

V gene TRBV6-6 combines with J gene TRBJ1-6, with no clear D. The CDR3 contains 13 residues. Trimming pared 5 bases from V and 10 bases from J, leaving 12 bases between. Germline values: CDR1 MNHNY, CDR2 SVGAGI (reference sequence). CDR3 nucleotide sequence: TGTGCCAGCAGTGACCCCCAAGCCTCACCCCTCCACTTT. Translated, it gives CASSDPQASPLHF.

As concerns this clonotype: At one end, the junction sequence differs from germline, possibly due to a read error. V is TRBV7-9 and J is TRBJ1-6; 10 nucleotides line up with TRBD1. The CDR3 is 14 amino acids. CDR1 and CDR2 (germline): SEHNR, FQNEAQ (reference sequence). The CDR3: CASSRQGAHMALPF. Here the CDR3 DNA reads TGTGCCAGCAGTAGACAGGGGGCACATATGGCTCTCCCTTTT.

The chain recombines TRBV7-2 with TRBJ1-6; perhaps TRBD1 as D (6 bases). Germline CDR1 and CDR2: SGHTA and FQGNSA. The CDR3 loop spans 14 amino acids. The V end was cut by 3 bases, the J end by 8 bases, with 11 bases between. The CDR3 DNA reads TGTGCCAGCAGCTTCGAGCCAGGGGATTCACCCCTCCACTTT. As protein: CASSFEPGDSPLHF.

V gene TRBV5-4 combines with J gene TRBJ2-7; the D gene is possibly TRBD2 (6 bases). The CDR3 length is 14 residues. V gave up 4 bases and J gave up 2 bases, with 13 bases separating them. Looked up from germline, CDR1 is SGHNT and CDR2 is YYREEE (reference sequence). CDR3: CASSLAPGAYEQYF. The CDR3 DNA reads as TGTGCCAGCAGCCTTGCTCCGGGGGCCTACGAGCAGTACTTC.

The V call is TRBV20-1, the J call TRBJ2-5, with a tentative D call TRBD2 (5 bases). CDR3 length: 11 amino acids. Deletions cut 7 bases from V and 5 bases from J, with 11 bases between. Germline CDR1 is DFQATT and CDR2 is SNEGSKA (reference sequence). In DNA form, the CDR3 reads TGCAGTGGAGGGCTTAGGGAGACCCAGTACTTC. Protein: CSGGLRETQYF.

Notes on this clonotype: Here the CDR3 omits its conserved ending phenylalanine or tryptophan, so a read error is the likely source. No DNA is shown, since the ends of the CDR3 on it are uncertain; the CDR3 is the one TCRdb lists. The rearrangement joins TRBV7-2 to TRBJ1-1; the D call in the table, TRBD1, was not verified against the DNA. The CDR3 is 13 amino acids in total, end residues counted. In germline, CDR1 is SGHTA, CDR2 FQGNSA. CDR3 region: CASSKQGDAEVRV.

The sample holds many counts of this clonotype. This chain joins TRBV7-2 and TRBJ2-5; no clear D. The germline V gene encodes CDR1 SGHTA and CDR2 FQGNSA. The CDR3 contains 14 residues. The V and J ends lost 5 bases and 2 bases respectively, with 12 bases between them. The CDR3 here is CASSRLGMQETQYF. CDR3 coding DNA: TGTGCCAGCAGCCGGCTAGGGATGCAAGAGACCCAGTACTTC.

The table lists this clonotype with a few counts. The J gene is TRBJ1-2, the V gene TRBV15, with TRBD1 identical over 8 bases. Germline V gene sequence: CDR1 LNHNV, CDR2 YYDKDF (reference sequence). V shed 3 bases and J 6 bases; nucleotides not matched to a gene: 6. The CDR3 runs to 14 residues. Here the CDR3 DNA reads TGTGCCACCAGCAGTTTGGGACAGGTGGATGGCTACACCTTC. It translates to CATSSLGQVDGYTF.

The chain joins TRBV20-1 to TRBJ2-1; D possibly corresponds to TRBD1 (5 bases). The CDR3 runs to 14 residues. V was shortened by 3 bases and J by 1 base, with 10 bases between the two germline ends. Germline V gene sequence: CDR1 DFQATT, CDR2 SNEGSKA (reference sequence). The CDR3 protein is CSARDMWSYNEQFF. For the CDR3, the DNA is TGCAGTGCTAGGGACATGTGGTCCTACAATGAGCAGTTCTTC.

V and J are TRBV2 and TRBJ2-3, with 8 bases matching TRBD2. V was pared by 3 bases and J by 2 bases, with 4 bases of the junction left unmatched. This CDR3 has 15 amino acids. The germline gives CDR1 SNHLY, CDR2 FYNNEI. CDR3 sequence: CASSDTSGLTDTQYF. As DNA, the CDR3 is TGTGCCAGCAGTGATACTAGCGGACTCACAGATACGCAGTATTTT. The full variable domain, its missing parts supplied by reference TRBV2 and TRBJ2-3, is EPEVTQTPSHQVTQMGQEVILRCVPISNHLYFYWYRQILGQKVEFLVSFYNNEISEKSEIFDDQFSVERPDGSNFTLKIRSTKLEDSAMYFCASSDTSGLTDTQYFGPGTRLTVL.

This clonotype came up many times. This rearrangement joins TRBV20-1 to TRBJ2-3, with 13 bases lining up with TRBD2. Per germline, CDR1 DFQATT and CDR2 SNEGSKA (reference sequence). The CDR3 extends over 14 amino acids. Trimming cost V 5 bases and J 2 bases; bases outside gene matches: 1. The CDR3 loop reads CSAGTSGDTDTQYF. The CDR3 bases are TGCAGTGCTGGGACTAGCGGGGACACAGATACGCAGTATTTT.